This T cell receptor beta chain was sequenced during a study of blood T cell repertoires in COVID-19. Across the study: The United States, Italy and Spain were the sources of the acute and convalescent COVID-19 samples. PBMCs, B-cell-depleted T cells, or T cells were the source of the cDNA or gDNA that made up the material.

Per the authors' pipeline: Estimated nucleated cell counts came from reference gene primer amplification. Some clones are missing from TCRdb's copy, which holds only in-frame ones; the method was immunoSEQ multiplex PCR. V and J calls and clone size are given by that table; D and trimming were obtained from the DNA. The table records approximately 220,000 clones, about 86% of them present only once. Per germline, CDR1 MDHEN and CDR2 SYDVKM. Trimming cost V 4 bases and J 5 bases; bases outside gene matches: 10. CDR3 length: 16 residues. This clone was found once. The sequenced material came from peripheral blood. This clonotype originated in a woman aged 60 to 75 with acute or convalescent COVID-19. The rearrangement links TRBV28 to TRBJ1-1; TRBD1 aligns across 10 bases. CDR3 in amino acids: CASSSPGTGVGTEAFF. The CDR3 region has the DNA TGTGCCAGCAGTTCTCCTGGGACAGGGGTGGGGACTGAAGCTTTCTTT.